The text below deals with one T cell receptor beta chain. Antigen: not known. This entry is derived from a study of T cell responses to AZD1222 COVID-19 vaccine. TCRdb's table, derived via immunoSEQ multiplex PCR, lists solely in-frame clones and lacks some. The sample yields some 84,000 clones, around 85% seen once. Study-wide results and caveats: The sample set comprised mostly white British donors with more females, and clonal diversity was possibly underestimated. Distributed over spike, vaccine-associated CD4 TCRs predominated at 160-218 and 743-854.

The sample consisted of peripheral blood, taken on day 0 of AZD1222 vaccination. This TCR was recovered from an adult in good health.

CDR3 in amino acids: CASSLGGDIQYF. CDR3 sequence (DNA): TGTGCCAGCAGCTTGGGGGGTGACATTCAGTACTTC. The chain links TRBV7-6 to TRBJ2-4; perhaps TRBD2 as D (6 bases). The germline V gene encodes CDR1 SGHVS and CDR2 FNYEAQ. The CDR3 runs 12 residues. With 3 bases removed from V and 8 bases from J, the gap between germline ends came to 8 bases. The full variable domain, completed using reference TRBV7-6 and TRBJ2-4, is GAGVSQSPRYKVTKRGQDVALRCDPISGHVSLYWYRQALGQGPEFLTYFNYEAQQDKSGLPNDRFSAERPEGSISTLTIQRTEQRDSAMYRCASSLGGDIQYFGAGTRLSVL.